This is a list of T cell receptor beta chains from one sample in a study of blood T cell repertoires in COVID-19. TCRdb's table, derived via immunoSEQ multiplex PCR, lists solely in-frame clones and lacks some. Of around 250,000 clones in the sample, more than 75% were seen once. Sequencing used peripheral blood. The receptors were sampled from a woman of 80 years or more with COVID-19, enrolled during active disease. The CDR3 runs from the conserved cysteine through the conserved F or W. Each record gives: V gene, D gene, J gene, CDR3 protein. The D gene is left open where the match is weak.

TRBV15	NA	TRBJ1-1	CATSSGGLSEDTEAFF
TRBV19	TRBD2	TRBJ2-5	CASSISLATQETQYF
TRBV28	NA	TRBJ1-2	CASSWPQGSNYGYTF
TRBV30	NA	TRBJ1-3	CAWSVSSVGNTIYF
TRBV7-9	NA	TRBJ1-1	CASSFWGGENTEAFF
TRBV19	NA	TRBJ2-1	CASSSSQGNEQFF
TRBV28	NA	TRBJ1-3	CGSRTGAGNTIYF
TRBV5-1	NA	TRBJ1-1	CASRISPDTEAFF
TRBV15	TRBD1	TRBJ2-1	CATSRDKGQLNEQFF
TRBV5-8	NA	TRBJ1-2	CASVREGARLYGYTF
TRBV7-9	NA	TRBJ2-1	CASSLGETPNNEQFF
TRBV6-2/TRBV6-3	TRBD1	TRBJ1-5	CASSYSTGARTGVGQPQHF
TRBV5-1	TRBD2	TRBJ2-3	CASSLPPGAGATDTQYF
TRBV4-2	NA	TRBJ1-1	CASSPDRKNTEAFF